The 16 T cell receptor beta chains in this list originate from one sample, sequenced in a study of identical twins. Via MiXCR, TCRdb re-called the 5' RACE reads, giving one row per CDR3 protein. The repertoire holds roughly 350,000 distinct CDR3 sequences, with approximately 13% as singletons. This same sample was also taken into another study, of yellow fever vaccine responses in identical twins.

Sample: CD8+ T cells sorted from blood. The receptors shown here come from a woman under 30 in good health.

In its sample, this clonotype was seen many times. The J gene is TRBJ1-1, the V gene TRBV12-3 or TRBV12-4, with D maybe TRBD1 (6 bases). Trimming pared 2 bases from V and 2 bases from J, leaving 15 bases between. The CDR3 runs 16 residues. The CDR3 region has the DNA TGTGCCAGCAGTTTATCGCCAGGGGCGAAAAACACTGAAGCTTTCTTT. This sequence encodes CASSLSPGAKNTEAFF.

This clonotype showed up just a few times. This chain uses TRBV5-1 with TRBJ1-1, with 7 bases that match TRBD1. The V and J ends lost 8 bases and 1 base, in that order; junction bases with no gene match: 8. CDR3 length: 14 amino acids. Germline CDR1 SGHRS, CDR2 YFSETQ. CDR3 coding DNA: TGCGCCAGTCCAAAACAGGGGAGGAACACTGAAGCTTTCTTT. Residues: CASPKQGRNTEAFF.

This clonotype was seen a few times. The chain carries TRBV20-1 and TRBJ2-7, with D possibly TRBD2 on 5 matching bases. The CDR3 covers 12 residues. Trimming took 3 bases from V and 5 from J, leaving 11 bases between them. Germline CDR1 DFQATT, CDR2 SNEGSKA (reference sequence). The CDR3 DNA is TGCAGTGCTAGCCCTGGGAGCAACGAGCAGTACTTC. Translating gives CSASPGSNEQYF.

This clonotype was detected many times. J is TRBJ1-4 and V is TRBV27; D might be TRBD1 (6 bases). CDR1 and CDR2 from the germline V gene are MNHEY and SMNVEV (reference sequence). CDR3 length equals 16 residues. V was cut by 2 bases and J by 8 bases, with 18 bases left in between. CDR3: CASSLRWGRLGEKLFF. CDR3 sequence (DNA): TGTGCCAGCAGTTTACGATGGGGGCGCCTGGGGGAAAAACTGTTTTTT.

The count of this clonotype is one. The gene calls are TRBV13 and TRBJ2-7; D is unclear. Trimming removed 8 bases from V and 1 base from J, with 12 bases in between. CDR1 is PRHDT, CDR2 FYEKMQ, per germline (reference sequence). This CDR3 has 13 residues. CDR3 amino acids: CASRISSSYEQYF. In DNA form, the CDR3 reads TGTGCCAGCCGGATTTCTAGTTCCTACGAGCAGTACTTC.

Remarks on this clonotype: An end of the junction does not agree with germline; a read error may underlie this. This sequence joins TRBV4-1 and TRBJ1-2; tentative D call: TRBD1 (6 bases). This CDR3 has 13 amino acids. Germline V lookup: CDR1 MGHRA, CDR2 YSYEKL. This chain's CDR3 is CASSQGQAGVGPF. The DNA for the CDR3 is TGCGCCAGCAGCCAAGGACAGGCCGGGGTCGGCCCTTTC.

This clonotype has only a few counts. V and J are TRBV7-6 and TRBJ1-4, with TRBD1 matching over 7 bases. J lost 4 bases, V lost 5 bases, and 4 bases had no gene match. CDR1 is SGHVS, CDR2 FNYEAQ, per germline. This CDR3 has 14 residues. This chain's CDR3 is CASSDQGVNEKLFF. The CDR3 coding sequence is TGTGCCAGCAGCGACCAGGGGGTTAATGAAAAACTGTTTTTT.

The chain uses TRBV19 and TRBJ2-3; TRBD2 matches at 7 bases. The CDR3 is made up of 16 amino acids. The germline CDR1 and CDR2 sequences are LNHDA and SQIVND (reference sequence). V was clipped by 5 bases and J by 3 bases; unmatched bases: 11. The CDR3 is CASSPVPGLSTDTQYF. The CDR3, as DNA: TGTGCCAGTAGTCCCGTCCCGGGACTATCGACAGATACGCAGTATTTT. Supplemented by reference TRBV19 and TRBJ2-3, the full variable domain reads DGGITQSPKYLFRKEGQNVTLSCEQNLNHDAMYWYRQDPGQGLRLIYYSQIVNDFQKGDIAEGYSVSREKKESFPLTVTSAQKNPTAFYLCASSPVPGLSTDTQYFGPGTRLTVL.

This clonotype was observed at least ten times. The chain uses TRBV4-1 and TRBJ1-6; D unclear. CDR3 length: 16 amino acids. Germline CDR1 is MGHRA and CDR2 is YSYEKL. The V gene lost 1 base and the J gene lost 2 bases, with 9 bases spanning the gap. The CDR3 spells CASSQGAGAYNSPLHF. The CDR3 DNA is TGCGCCAGCAGCCAAGGAGCGGGAGCCTATAATTCACCCCTCCACTTT.

V usage is TRBV13 and J usage is TRBJ1-1; the D is unclear. Germline CDR1 PRHDT, CDR2 FYEKMQ (reference sequence). This CDR3 region has 11 residues. V dropped 6 bases and J dropped 10 bases, with 12 bases sitting between them. This CDR3 reads CASRGNRGAFF. The CDR3, as DNA: TGTGCCAGCAGGGGGAATCGGGGAGCTTTCTTT.

The chain joins TRBV27 to TRBJ2-1, with D uncertain. Trimming shortened V by 7 bases and J by 5 bases, and 15 bases separated the two germline ends. Per the germline V gene, CDR1 is MNHEY and CDR2 is SMNVEV (reference sequence). The CDR3 runs 14 residues. The CDR3 reads CASTRAGQNNEQFF. The CDR3 DNA reads TGTGCCAGCACTAGGGCCGGTCAGAACAATGAGCAGTTCTTC.

At least ten counts were recorded for this clonotype. V gene TRBV5-1 combines with J gene TRBJ2-3, with TRBD1 identical over 7 bases. V lost 0 bases to trimming and J lost 6 bases; unmatched junction nucleotides: 4. From germline, CDR1 is SGHRS and CDR2 YFSETQ. CDR3 length equals 14 residues. The CDR3 sequence is CASSLEQGEDTQYF. In nucleotides, the CDR3 is TGCGCCAGCAGCTTGGAGCAGGGGGAGGATACGCAGTATTTT.

Only a few counts were recorded for this clonotype. The chain is built from TRBV27 and TRBJ2-7, with 7 bases aligning to TRBD1. The length of the CDR3 is 13 residues. From germline, CDR1 is MNHEY and CDR2 SMNVEV (reference sequence). The V gene end was trimmed by 7 bases and the J gene end by 0 bases; junction bases not matched to a gene: 3. CDR3 protein: CASTGTDSYEQYF. In nucleotides, the CDR3 is TGTGCCAGCACCGGGACAGACTCCTACGAGCAGTACTTC.

The chain combines TRBV6-2 or TRBV6-3 with TRBJ1-3; no firm D call. The CDR3 runs to 15 residues. The V end lost 2 bases, the J end lost 0 bases, and 8 bases lay between the germline ends. Germline V gene lookup returns CDR1 MNHEY and CDR2 SVGEGT. In DNA form, the CDR3 reads TGTGCCAGCAGTTACGACGGGAACTCTGGAAACACCATATATTTT. Translated: CASSYDGNSGNTIYF.

The CDR3 region is CASSLSLSNEQYF. CDR3 sequence (DNA): TGTGCCAGCAGCTTAAGTTTGAGCAACGAGCAGTACTTC. V is TRBV7-3 and J is TRBJ2-7; D is undetermined. The V end lost 1 base, the J end lost 5 bases, and 9 bases lay between the germline ends. CDR3 length equals 13 residues. The germline V gene has CDR1 SGHTA and CDR2 FQGTGA. Using reference TRBV7-3 and TRBJ2-7 for the parts outside the CDR3, the full variable domain is GAGVSQTPSNKVTEKGKYVELRCDPISGHTALYWYRQSLGQGPEFLIYFQGTGAADDSGLPNDRFFAVRPEGSVSTLKIQRTERGDSAVYLCASSLSLSNEQYFGPGTRLTVT.

There are many counts of this clonotype. The chain uses TRBV7-6 and TRBJ2-5, with 9 bases matching TRBD2. The CDR3 contains 15 residues. Trimming took 3 bases from V and 3 from J; bases not matched to a gene: 5. CDR1 SGHVS and CDR2 FNYEAQ come from the germline V gene. The CDR3 DNA reads TGTGCCAGCAGCTTCCGAGCTAGCGGGAAAGAGACCCAGTACTTC. The encoded protein is CASSFRASGKETQYF.